The 10 T cell receptor beta chains listed next were all sequenced from one sample in a study of OX40 agonist ivuxolimab in advanced cancers. Library generation was performed with the immunoSEQ multiplex PCR assay. As stored in TCRdb, this immuneACCESS dataset retains in-frame rearrangements with V and J assigned. A fraction of the clones does not appear; measured against another copy, unresolved V genes explain less than half of the discrepancy, and the remainder lacks a known reason. This sample holds around 76,000 clones; 70% to 90% were observed only once. Under 3.5% of the sample is held by the ten biggest clonotypes. Source: CD4+ or CD8+ T cells sorted from blood, taken in a trial of the OX40 agonist ivuxolimab. The receptors stem from an adult with an advanced solid tumor such as melanoma, head and neck, liver or kidney cancer.

The gene calls are TRBV18 and TRBJ2-2; TRBD2 is a possible D gene (5 bases). CDR1 KGHSH and CDR2 LQKENI come from the germline V gene. The CDR3 length is 15 residues. The V gene lost 6 bases and the J gene lost 1 base, with 12 bases spanning the gap. The CDR3 reads CASSNVAKNTGELFF. The CDR3 DNA follows: TGTGCCAGCTCTAACGTAGCGAAGAACACCGGGGAGCTGTTTTTT.

The chain employs TRBV11-2 and TRBJ2-7; TRBD1 aligns across 7 bases. After removal of 5 bases from V and 2 bases from J, the junction contained 12 bases not matched to a gene. Germline assignment: CDR1 SGHAT and CDR2 FQNNGV. This CDR3 comprises 16 residues. The DNA for the CDR3 is TGTGCCAGCAGCCAGGCCCGGGACAGAGTTCCCTACGAGCAGTACTTC. It encodes CASSQARDRVPYEQYF.

V and J are TRBV7-2 and TRBJ2-3, with D unclear. The CDR3 consists of 15 residues. CDR1 and CDR2 (germline): SGHTA, FQGNSA. V was clipped by 0 bases and J by 3 bases, with 10 bases between them. The CDR3 is CASSLAGYETDTQYF. The DNA of the CDR3 is TGTGCCAGCAGCTTAGCAGGGTATGAGACAGATACGCAGTATTTT.

The chain is built from TRBV6-1 and TRBJ1-2, with D possibly being TRBD1 (5 bases). V lost 4 bases and J 6 bases, leaving 12 bases between the germline ends. The V gene's germline CDR1 is MNHNS and CDR2 SASEGT. CDR3 length equals 13 residues. CDR3 in DNA: TGTGCCAGCAGTGTCAGGGAGGCGAATGGCTACACCTTC. This gives the protein CASSVREANGYTF.

The table lists this clone with a count of one. V usage is TRBV11-2 and J usage is TRBJ2-6; 8 bases fit TRBD1. Germline V gene lookup returns CDR1 SGHAT and CDR2 FQNNGV. Unmatched junction bases numbered 7, after V lost 7 bases and J lost 2 bases. CDR3 length: 16 amino acids. CDR3 residues: CASKTQGVAGANVLTF. In nucleotides, the CDR3 is TGTGCCAGCAAAACACAGGGGGTGGCTGGGGCCAACGTCCTGACTTTC.

The chain joins TRBV30 to TRBJ2-3, with 9 bases matching TRBD2. CDR1 is GTSNPN, CDR2 SVGIG, per germline (reference sequence). J was trimmed by 5 bases and V by 5 bases; bases with no gene match: 5. This CDR3 region has 13 residues. The CDR3 is CAWAGTSQDTQYF. The CDR3 region has the DNA TGTGCCTGGGCCGGGACTAGCCAAGATACGCAGTATTTT.

The rearrangement joins TRBV9 to TRBJ2-5; D call uncertain. Germline V lookup: CDR1 SGDLS, CDR2 YYNGEE. The CDR3 length is 13 residues. V was cut by 4 bases and J by 2 bases, with 9 bases left in between. The CDR3 DNA follows: TGTGCCAGCAGCCTAGGGCCGCAAGAGACCCAGTACTTC. Protein: CASSLGPQETQYF.

The chain uses TRBV2 and TRBJ2-4; TRBD2 matches at 8 bases. V lost 6 bases and J lost 5; bases outside the gene matches: 6. The CDR3 runs 14 residues. Germline V gives CDR1 SNHLY, CDR2 FYNNEI. The DNA for the CDR3 is TGTGCCAGCAGAGGGACTAGGAATCAAAACATTCAGTACTTC. Protein sequence: CASRGTRNQNIQYF.

The chain has TRBV5-1 and TRBJ1-5, with 8 positions matching TRBD1. CDR1 SGHRS and CDR2 YFSETQ come from the germline V gene. The CDR3 has 16 residues. The ends lost 4 bases at V and 0 bases at J; junction bases unmatched: 6. CDR3 nucleotide sequence: TGCGCCAGCAGCCCCGGGACAGGTAGTAGCAATCAGCCCCAGCATTTT. Residues: CASSPGTGSSNQPQHF. Together with reference TRBV5-1 and TRBJ1-5, the CDR3 gives the full variable domain: KAGVTQTPRYLIKTRGQQVTLSCSPISGHRSVSWYQQTPGQGLQFLFEYFSETQRNKGNFPGRFSGRQFSNSRSEMNVSTLELGDSALYLCASSPGTGSSNQPQHFGDGTRLSIL.

V and J are TRBV28 and TRBJ1-4; TRBD1 might be the D (6 bases). V was clipped by 5 bases and J by 6 bases, with 16 bases between them. Per the germline V gene, CDR1 is MDHEN and CDR2 is SYDVKM. CDR3 length equals 15 residues. Here the CDR3 DNA reads TGTGCCAGCAGTATACCGGGCAGGGGAGATGAAAAACTGTTTTTT. This translates into CASSIPGRGDEKLFF. The entire variable domain, with the rest obtained from reference TRBV28 and TRBJ1-4, is as follows: DVKVTQSSRYLVKRTGEKVFLECVQDMDHENMFWYRQDPGLGLRLIYFSYDVKMKEKGDIPEGYSVSREKKERFSLILESASTNQTSMYLCASSIPGRGDEKLFFGSGTQLSVL.